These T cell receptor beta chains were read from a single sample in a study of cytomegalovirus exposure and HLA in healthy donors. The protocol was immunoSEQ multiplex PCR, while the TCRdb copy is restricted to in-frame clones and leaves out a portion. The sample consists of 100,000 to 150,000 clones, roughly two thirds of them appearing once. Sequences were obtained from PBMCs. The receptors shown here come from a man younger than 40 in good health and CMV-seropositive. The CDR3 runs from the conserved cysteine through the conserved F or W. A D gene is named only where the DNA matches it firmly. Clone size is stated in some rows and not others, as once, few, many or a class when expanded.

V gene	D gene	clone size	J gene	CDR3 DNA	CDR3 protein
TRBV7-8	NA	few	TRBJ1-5	TGTGCCAGCAGCCCGACTACAGGGCGGCAGCCCCAGCATTTT	CASSPTTGRQPQHF
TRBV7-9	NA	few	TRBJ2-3	TGTGCCAGCAGCCCTCAGGGGATTAGCACAGATACGCAGTATTTT	CASSPQGISTDTQYF
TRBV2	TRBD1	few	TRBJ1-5	TGTGCCAGCAGTTATACAGGACAGGTCGGGCCCCAGCATTTT	CASSYTGQVGPQHF
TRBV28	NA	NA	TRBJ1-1	TGTGCCAGCAGTTCGGTGTTGAACACTGAAGCTTTCTTT	CASSSVLNTEAFF
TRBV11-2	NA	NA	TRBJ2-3	TGTGCCAGCAGCACCCTCCTTGGGGGCGCAGATACGCAGTATTTT	CASSTLLGGADTQYF
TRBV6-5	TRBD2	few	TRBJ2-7	TGTGCCAGCAGTAAACCGGGGGGTAGCGGCTACGAGCAGTACTTC	CASSKPGGSGYEQYF
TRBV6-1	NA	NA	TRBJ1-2	TGTGCCAGCAGTGAAGCGGCGCGCTGGAGCACCTTC	CASSEAARWSTF
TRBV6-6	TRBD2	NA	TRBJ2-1	TGTGCCAGCCGGGCGGGAGGGGTTCAGTATGAGCAGTTCTTC	CASRAGGVQYEQFF
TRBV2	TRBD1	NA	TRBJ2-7	TGTGCCAGCATGGCTCCTCCGGGACAGGGAGCCTACGAGCAGTACTTC	CASMAPPGQGAYEQYF
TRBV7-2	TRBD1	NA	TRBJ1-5	TGTGCCAGCAGCGCCGGGACAGGACATCAGCCCCAGCATTTT	CASSAGTGHQPQHF
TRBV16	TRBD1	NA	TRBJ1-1	TGTGCCAGCAGCCAATTGGGACAGGGCATCACTGAAGCTTTCTTT	CASSQLGQGITEAFF
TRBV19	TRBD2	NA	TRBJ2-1	TGTGCCAGTAGTTTCTCCCTTTTCGGGAGGGGGGTTTACAATGAGCAGTTCTTC	CASSFSLFGRGVYNEQFF
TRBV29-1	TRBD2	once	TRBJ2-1	TGCAGCGTCCTAGGACTAGCGGCGAACAATGAGCAGTTCTTC	CSVLGLAANNEQFF
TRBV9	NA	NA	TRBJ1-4	TGTGCCAGCAGCCCCTCGGGGGATCGTCTAGAAAAACTGTTTTTT	CASSPSGDRLEKLFF
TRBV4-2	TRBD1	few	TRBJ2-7	TGTGCCAGCAGCCAAGTGGGGACAGGGTTCGAGCAGTACTTC	CASSQVGTGFEQYF
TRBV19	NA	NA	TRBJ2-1	TGTGCCAGTAAAGCGGGCTGGGGTACAGGCAATGAGCAGTTCTTC	CASKAGWGTGNEQFF
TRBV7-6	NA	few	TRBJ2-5	TGTGCCAGCAGCTTGGTCGGGGGAAGCCAAGAGACCCAGTACTTC	CASSLVGGSQETQYF
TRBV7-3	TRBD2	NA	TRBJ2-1	TGTGCCAGCAGCCCCGGGACTAGGGCGGGCGATGAGCAGTTCTTC	CASSPGTRAGDEQFF
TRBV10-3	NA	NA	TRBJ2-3	TGTGCCATCAGTGGAGCAAGAAAGGACTCGACTACAGATACGCAGTATTTT	CAISGARKDSTTDTQYF
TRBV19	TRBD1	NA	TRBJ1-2	TGTGCCAGTACGGTGGCGAAGGACAGGGCTAACTATGGCTACACCTTC	CASTVAKDRANYGYTF
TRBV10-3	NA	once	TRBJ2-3	TGTGCCATCAGTGAGTCCTTTTACTCGGGCACAGATACGCAGTATTTT	CAISESFYSGTDTQYF
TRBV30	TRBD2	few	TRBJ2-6	TGTGCCTGGCGGGGGGGGGCGCACGGCGCTGGTCCTGGGGCCAACGTCCTGACTTTC	CAWRGGAHGAGPGANVLTF
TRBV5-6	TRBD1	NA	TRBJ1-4	TGTGCCAGCAGCGGAGGACAGGGTCAGGGGACTAATGAAAAACTGTTTTTT	CASSGGQGQGTNEKLFF
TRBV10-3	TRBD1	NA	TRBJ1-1	TGTGCCATCAGTGTGGGACAGGGATTCACTGAAGCTTTCTTT	CAISVGQGFTEAFF
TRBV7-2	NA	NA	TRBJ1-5	TGTGCCAGCAGCTTAGCTGTGTCCCTTCAGCCCCAGCATTTT	CASSLAVSLQPQHF
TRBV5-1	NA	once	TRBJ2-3	TGCGCCAGCAGCTTGTTCTCAGAAGCAGATACGCAGTATTTT	CASSLFSEADTQYF
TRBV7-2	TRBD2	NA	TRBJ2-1	TGTGCCAGCAGCTACCGGGGGGGGAGCTCCTACAATGAGCAGTTCTTC	CASSYRGGSSYNEQFF
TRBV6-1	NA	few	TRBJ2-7	TGTGCCAGCAGTGAAACTGGTAGCGTGTACGAGCAGTACTTC	CASSETGSVYEQYF
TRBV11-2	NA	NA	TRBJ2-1	TGTGCCAGCAGCCAGCCACACTTCGGCTCCGAACCGGAGGAGTTCTTC	CASSQPHFGSEPEEFF
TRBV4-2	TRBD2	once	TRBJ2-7	TGTGCCAGCAGCCAAGATCTTGGAAGCGGGAGTACCGAGCAGTACTTC	CASSQDLGSGSTEQYF
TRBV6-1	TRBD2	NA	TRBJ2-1	TGTGCCAGCAGGGAACTAGCGGGAGTGGTAAAAGCCTACAATGAGCAGTTCTTC	CASRELAGVVKAYNEQFF
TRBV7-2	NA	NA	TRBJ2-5	TGTGCCAGCAGCTTAGTTCGAGAGACCCAGTACTTC	CASSLVRETQYF
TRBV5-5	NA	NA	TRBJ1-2	TGTGCCAGCAGCCGGCAGGGCACAAACTATGGCTACACCTTC	CASSRQGTNYGYTF
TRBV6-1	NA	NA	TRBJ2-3	TGTGCCAGCAGTGAACAGGGTCTCCGGGTCGGTGTAACGCAGTATTTT	CASSEQGLRVGVTQYF
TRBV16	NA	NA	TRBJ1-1	TGTGCCAGCAGCAACCAGCGGGGGATGGAAGCTTTCTTT	CASSNQRGMEAFF